The rows below give T cell receptor beta chains drawn from one sample of a study of blood T cell repertoires in COVID-19. Using immunoSEQ multiplex PCR, the repertoire was profiled, and TCRdb retains in-frame clones only, with some absent. The sample holds more than 110,000 clones, roughly 85% seen once. The sequenced sample consisted of PBMCs or T cells enriched from blood (not recorded which). Source of these receptors: a woman aged 50 to 60 who had recovered from COVID-19. The CDR3 runs from the conserved cysteine through the conserved F or W. Fields, in order: clone size, J gene, V gene, D gene, CDR3 DNA, CDR3 protein. A D gene is named only where the DNA matches it firmly. Clone size is given for some rows only: seen once, a few or many times, or a class if the clone is expanded.

NA | TRBJ1-1 | TRBV5-1 | NA | TGCGCCAGCAGCTTCCTCAGGGAATCAAACACTGAAGCTTTCTTT | CASSFLRESNTEAFF
NA | TRBJ2-2 | TRBV5-5 | NA | TGTGCCAGCAGCATGTTGACAGATAACACCGGGGAGCTGTTTTTT | CASSMLTDNTGELFF
NA | TRBJ1-6 | TRBV5-1 | NA | TGCGCCAGCAGCTTGGAACAGTCGGGGTCACCCCTCCACTTT | CASSLEQSGSPLHF
NA | TRBJ2-5 | TRBV10-3 | TRBD2 | TGTGCCATCAAGGGACTAGCGGGAGAAGAGACCCAGTACTTC | CAIKGLAGEETQYF
NA | TRBJ2-7 | TRBV10-3 | NA | TGTGCCATCAGTGACCCTAATACCTACGAGCAGTACTTC | CAISDPNTYEQYF
NA | TRBJ2-5 | TRBV7-7 | NA | TGTGCTAGCAGCTTAGGGTTAGCTGGAGAGACCCAGTACTTC | CASSLGLAGETQYF
NA | TRBJ1-2 | TRBV5-1 | TRBD1 | TGCGCCAGCAGCACTGACAGGGTTGGCTATGGCTACACCTTC | CASSTDRVGYGYTF
NA | TRBJ2-1 | TRBV6-5 | NA | TGTGCCAGCCGGATGACAGCCCACGGCGGGGATGAGCAGTTCTTC | CASRMTAHGGDEQFF
NA | TRBJ1-2 | TRBV5-1 | NA | TGCGCCAGCAGCTTGGATACGGGTAACTATGGCTACACCTTC | CASSLDTGNYGYTF
few | TRBJ2-7 | TRBV28 | TRBD1 | TGTGCCAGCAGTTCTCAAGGGGACAGGCTATCCTACGAGCAGTACTTC | CASSSQGDRLSYEQYF
NA | TRBJ2-3 | TRBV11-2 | NA | TGTGCCAGCAGCTTAGAACCCGGGACTCTACACACAGATACGCAGTATTTT | CASSLEPGTLHTDTQYF
many | TRBJ2-1 | TRBV7-2 | TRBD2 | TGTGCCAGCAGCACCATCCCTAGCGGGACACACAACAATGAGCAGTTCTTC | CASSTIPSGTHNNEQFF
NA | TRBJ2-7 | TRBV6-5 | TRBD2 | TGTGCCAGCAGTCCCCGCGGGGGGTTCGAGCAGTACTTC | CASSPRGGFEQYF